Listed here is a single TCR beta chain. Self-reported history from a screening survey and questionnaire set each donor's cohort. What the recovered Cohort 3 donors had was two negative PCRs, clearance, or symptom resolution. Measured with immunoSEQ multiplex PCR; TCRdb has only the in-frame clones, and not every one. The sample consists of a few hundred thousand clones, more than 90% of them appearing once. The entry originates in a study of blood T cell repertoires in COVID-19. Study in general: T cells, B-cell-depleted T cells, or PBMCs supplied cDNA or gDNA.

The CDR3 consists of 15 residues. Germline assignment: CDR1 SGHRS and CDR2 YFSETQ. Trimming cost V 2 bases and J 2 bases, with 10 bases left between them. Material for sequencing was PBMCs or T cells enriched from blood (not recorded which). This rearrangement joins TRBV5-1 to TRBJ2-2, with no clear D. The receptor comes from a woman in her 30s who had recovered from COVID-19. The CDR3 DNA reads TGCGCCAGCAGCTTAGTAGCCAGAAACACCGGGGAGCTGTTTTTT. This encodes CASSLVARNTGELFF.